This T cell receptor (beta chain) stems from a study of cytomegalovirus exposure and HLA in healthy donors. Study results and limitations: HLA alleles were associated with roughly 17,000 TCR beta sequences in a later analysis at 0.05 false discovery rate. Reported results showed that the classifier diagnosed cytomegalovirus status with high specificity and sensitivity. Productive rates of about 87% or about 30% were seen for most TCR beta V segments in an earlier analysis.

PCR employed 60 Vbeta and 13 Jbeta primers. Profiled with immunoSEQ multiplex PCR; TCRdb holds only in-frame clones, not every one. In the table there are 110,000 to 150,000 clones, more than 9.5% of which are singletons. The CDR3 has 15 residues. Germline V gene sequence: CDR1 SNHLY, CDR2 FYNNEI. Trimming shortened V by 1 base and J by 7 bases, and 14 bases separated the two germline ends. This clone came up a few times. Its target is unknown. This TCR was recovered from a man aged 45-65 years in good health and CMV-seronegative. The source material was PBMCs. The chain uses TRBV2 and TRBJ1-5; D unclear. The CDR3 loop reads CASSEDGVFGQPQHF. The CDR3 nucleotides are TGTGCCAGCAGTGAAGACGGGGTGTTCGGGCAGCCCCAGCATTTT.